This TCR beta chain comes out of a study of T cell repertoires in ileal Crohn's disease. Assay: immunoSEQ multiplex PCR; the TCRdb copy retains only in-frame clones and omits some. The sample consists of 3,700 or so clones, 81% of them appearing once. Stated time point: neoterminal ileum biopsy at postoperative endoscopy, about 6 months after surgery. Included were adult ileal or ileocolonic Crohn's patients indicated for ileocolonic resection. Germline-derived CDR1 and CDR2 are LGHNT and FRNRAP. There are 11 residues in the CDR3. Trimming removed 9 bases at V and 7 bases at J, with 12 bases between. Sequenced material: ileal tissue. The chain uses TRBV12-5 and TRBJ1-2; no firm D call. The TCR originated in an adult with Crohn's disease. The CDR3 DNA is TGTGCTAGCTACCCTGCAGGTGGCTACACCTTC. Residues: CASYPAGGYTF.